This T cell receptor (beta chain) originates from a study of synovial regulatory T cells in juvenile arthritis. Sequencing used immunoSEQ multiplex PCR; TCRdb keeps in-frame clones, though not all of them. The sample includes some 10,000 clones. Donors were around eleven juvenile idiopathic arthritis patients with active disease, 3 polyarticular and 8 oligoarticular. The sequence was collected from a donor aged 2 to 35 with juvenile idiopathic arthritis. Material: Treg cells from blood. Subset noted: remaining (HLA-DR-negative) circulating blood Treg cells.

The CDR3 here is CASSGIRGPNEKLFF. The J gene is TRBJ1-4, the V gene TRBV2; TCRdb selects TRBD1, and the lack of DNA leaves this call unchecked. CDR3 length: 15 residues. No DNA is listed. Germline CDR1 and CDR2: SNHLY and FYNNEI.